Listed here are 17 T cell receptor beta chains from one sample, sequenced in a study of molecular identifiers for immune sequencing clone quantification. TCRdb re-called the PCR reads through MiXCR, storing one row per CDR3 protein. The sample lists about 630,000 distinct CDR3 sequences, 25% occurring once. The sequenced sample was naive CD8+ T cells from blood, with Jurkat cell RNA spiked in. The subset was: FACS-sorted CD8+CD4-CCR7+CD45RA+ naive T cells. These receptors all stem from a human donor in good health. Some libraries in this study had Jurkat cell RNA spiked in.

Comments on this clonotype: A clone one base away is much larger, so this may be a read error. The V call is TRBV3-1, the J call TRBJ2-7; D unclear. CDR3 size: 13 residues. V lost 5 bases to trimming and J lost 2 bases, with 10 bases between them. Looked up from germline, CDR1 is LGHDT and CDR2 is YNNKEL (reference sequence). CDR3 in amino acids: CASSTTLPYEQYF. The DNA for the CDR3 is TGTGCCAGCAGCACTACCCTGCCCTACGAGCAGTACTTC.

This clonotype has just a few counts. V usage is TRBV5-1 and J usage is TRBJ2-1; D perhaps matches TRBD2 (6 bases). The CDR3 covers 15 residues. From germline, CDR1 is SGHRS and CDR2 YFSETQ. V shed 4 bases and J shed 3 bases, with 14 bases lying between them. The CDR3 loop reads CASSGVADNYNEQFF. CDR3 in DNA: TGCGCCAGCAGCGGGGTAGCGGACAACTACAATGAGCAGTTCTTC.

The sample holds many counts of this clonotype. The J gene is TRBJ2-1, the V gene TRBV7-3; TRBD2 agrees at 7 bases. CDR1 and CDR2 (germline): SGHTA, FQGTGA. The CDR3 is 15 residues long. The V segment lost 5 bases and the J segment 9 bases; nucleotides outside the gene matches: 13. CDR3 DNA sequence: TGTGCCAGCAGCGACTCAGCTACTAGCGTCGGTGAGCAGTTCTTC. It yields the protein CASSDSATSVGEQFF.

This clonotype showed up many times. The V gene is TRBV7-8, the J gene TRBJ1-4; 9 nucleotides match TRBD1. The CDR3 has 17 amino acids. With V trimmed by 1 base and J by 7 bases, 10 bases remained unmatched. In germline, CDR1 is SGHVS, CDR2 FQNEAQ. The chain's CDR3 is CASSLVARQGGIEKLFF. In DNA form, the CDR3 reads TGTGCCAGCAGCTTAGTAGCCCGACAGGGGGGGATTGAAAAACTGTTTTTT. Full variable domain (rest looked up from reference TRBV7-8 and TRBJ1-4): GAGVSQSPRYKVAKRGQDVALRCDPISGHVSLFWYQQALGQGPEFLTYFQNEAQLDKSGLPSDRFFAERPEGSVSTLKIQRTQQEDSAVYLCASSLVARQGGIEKLFFGSGTQLSVL.

This rearrangement joins TRBV27 to TRBJ2-3; TRBD2 aligns across 12 bases. The CDR3 is made up of 18 amino acids. The junction had 12 bases not matched to a gene; V was cut back by 6 bases and J by 2 bases. Germline V CDR1 and CDR2: MNHEY, SMNVEV (reference sequence). The CDR3 here is CASSTNLGLAGPTDTQYF. The CDR3 region has the DNA TGTGCCAGCAGCACCAACTTAGGACTAGCGGGGCCCACAGATACGCAGTATTTT.

Concerning this clonotype: This clone may be a read error of a much larger clone one base away. This chain links TRBV4-1 with TRBJ2-5; no clear D gene. Germline-derived CDR1 and CDR2 are MGHRA and YSYEKL. This CDR3 contains 12 residues. The DNA for the CDR3 is TGCGCCAGCAGCGATGTGAAAGAGACCAAGTACTTC. It specifies CASSDVKETKYF.

The chain combines TRBV7-6 with TRBJ2-3; D not resolved. The V and J ends lost 1 base and 0 bases respectively, with 11 bases between them. This CDR3 contains 16 residues. Looked up from germline, CDR1 is SGHVS and CDR2 is FNYEAQ. The CDR3, as DNA: TGTGCCAGCAGCTTAGTAGTAGCCTATAGCACAGATACGCAGTATTTT. Encoded protein: CASSLVVAYSTDTQYF.

This chain links TRBV7-9 with TRBJ1-5; unclear D gene. This CDR3 is 15 amino acids long. The V end lost 6 bases, the J end lost 4 bases, and 16 bases lay between the germline ends. Germline CDR1 SEHNR, CDR2 FQNEAQ (reference sequence). CDR3 in DNA: TGTGCCAGCAGTCCTACCGGGAAAGTGAATCAGCCCCAGCATTTT. It translates to CASSPTGKVNQPQHF.

The V and J genes are TRBV4-2 and TRBJ2-1; 9 positions agree with TRBD1. This CDR3 is built from 19 residues. V was pared by 0 bases and J by 7 bases, with 16 bases of the junction left unmatched. The germline gives CDR1 LGHNA, CDR2 YNFKEQ. The CDR3 region has the DNA TGTGCCAGCAGCCAAGATTCGATGGAGACAGGGGGTTTCGAGAATGAGCAGTTCTTC. Protein product: CASSQDSMETGGFENEQFF.

The chain uses TRBV7-8 and TRBJ2-7; D perhaps matches TRBD2 (7 bases). The CDR3 has 15 amino acids. Between the trimmed V and J ends, which lost 3 bases and 4 bases, there was a span of 16 bases. Germline loops: CDR1 SGHVS, CDR2 FQNEAQ. The CDR3 here is CASSFPEGGNYEQYF. The CDR3 bases are TGTGCCAGCAGCTTTCCTGAGGGGGGGAATTACGAGCAGTACTTC.

The V and J genes are TRBV6-2 or TRBV6-3 and TRBJ1-2, with D possibly being TRBD1 (5 bases). This CDR3 region has 14 residues. Trimming removed 7 bases at V and 6 bases at J, with 18 bases between. The germline gives CDR1 MNHEY, CDR2 SVGEGT. The CDR3 protein is CASNPTGTLDGYTF. The CDR3 coding sequence is TGTGCCAGCAATCCGACCGGGACCCTCGATGGCTACACCTTC.

The gene calls are TRBV2 and TRBJ2-7; 10 bases line up with TRBD2. In germline, CDR1 is SNHLY, CDR2 FYNNEI. Trimming cost V 3 bases and J 4 bases; bases outside gene matches: 3. CDR3 length: 14 amino acids. The CDR3 is CASSDIAGGYEQYF. As DNA, the CDR3 is TGTGCCAGCAGTGACATAGCGGGGGGTTACGAGCAGTACTTC.

This clonotype has a count of ten or more. The rearrangement links TRBV7-2 to TRBJ1-1; 7 bases align to TRBD1. The CDR3 spans 15 residues. The germline V gene has CDR1 SGHTA and CDR2 FQGNSA. J lost 5 bases, V lost 5 bases, and 11 bases had no gene match. The CDR3 DNA follows: TGTGCCAGCAGCGTACAGGGGAACCTGGGGACTGAAGCTTTCTTT. Protein: CASSVQGNLGTEAFF.

The chain combines TRBV7-9 with TRBJ2-5; the match to TRBD2 covers 9 bases. Trimming removed 1 base from V and 5 bases from J; junction bases left unmatched: 5. Germline CDR1 reads SEHNR; CDR2 reads FQNEAQ (reference sequence). The CDR3 is 15 amino acids. The chain's CDR3 is CASSLDSSGMETQYF. The CDR3 DNA reads TGTGCCAGCAGCTTAGATTCTAGCGGGATGGAGACCCAGTACTTC.

Concerning this clonotype: This clone may be a read error of a much larger clone one base away. The V gene is TRBV7-2, the J gene TRBJ2-7; D gene ambiguous. The CDR3 runs to 11 residues. V lost 7 bases to trimming and J lost 9 bases, with 13 bases between them. Germline loops: CDR1 SGHTA, CDR2 FQGNSA. The CDR3 reads CASTSRLGQYF. For the CDR3, the DNA is TGTGCCAGCACCTCAAGGTTGGGGCAGTACTTC.

The V and J genes are TRBV27 and TRBJ1-5, with 8 positions matching TRBD1. V lost 6 bases, J lost 6 bases, and 7 bases stayed unmatched. The germline V gene encodes CDR1 MNHEY and CDR2 SMNVEV (reference sequence). The CDR3 covers 14 residues. CDR3 nucleotide sequence: TGTGCCAGCAGCCCAGACAGGGGTGCTCAGCCCCAGCATTTT. Protein product: CASSPDRGAQPQHF.

There are a few counts of this clonotype. V is TRBV5-1 and J is TRBJ1-6; 9 bases line up with TRBD1. This CDR3 is built from 14 residues. Germline V gene data show CDR1 as SGHRS and CDR2 as YFSETQ. Trimming removed 0 bases from V and 9 bases from J; junction bases left unmatched: 1. As DNA, the CDR3 is TGCGCCAGCAGCTTGGCACAGGGGGCTTCACCCCTCCACTTT. It translates to CASSLAQGASPLHF.